Listed below are T cell receptor beta chains from one sample, sequenced in a study of blood T cell repertoires in COVID-19. The protocol was immunoSEQ multiplex PCR, while the TCRdb copy is restricted to in-frame clones and leaves out a portion. The table has roughly 220,000 clones, approximately 81% seen once. The sample taken for sequencing was peripheral blood. These receptors all come from a man aged 25 to 40 with active or convalescent COVID-19. Each CDR3 is given with its conserved first and last residue. The D gene is left open where the match is weak. Size tells how often a clone was seen (once, few, many) or the class of an expanded clone, and some rows leave it out.

v_gene,len,j_gene,d_gene,abundance,CDR3nt,CDR3aa
TRBV6-5,15,TRBJ1-3,-,-,TGTGCCAGCAGTTATAGACAACCCTCTGGAAACACCATATATTTT,CASSYRQPSGNTIYF
TRBV28,17,TRBJ1-1,-,-,TGTGCCAGCAGTTTATATCCCCCCGGGGTGGGGGGATCGGTAGCTTTCTTT,CASSLYPPGVGGSVAFF
TRBV9,15,TRBJ1-5,-,-,TGTGCCAGCAGCGTAGGGGACAATAGCAATCAGCCCCAGCATTTT,CASSVGDNSNQPQHF
TRBV28,14,TRBJ1-2,TRBD1,few,TGTGCCAGCACCGCGACAGGGGAGGACTATGGCTACACCTTC,CASTATGEDYGYTF
TRBV30,12,TRBJ1-1,TRBD1,once,TGTGCCTGGAGTGGACAGGGGACTGAAGCTTTCTTT,CAWSGQGTEAFF
TRBV5-5,15,TRBJ1-3,TRBD1,few,TGTGCCAGCAGCCGACAGGGCCGCTCTGGAAACACCATATATTTT,CASSRQGRSGNTIYF
TRBV29-1,14,TRBJ1-1,-,-,TGCAGCGTTGGACAGGCTTTAAAGAGTACTGAAGCTTTCTTT,CSVGQALKSTEAFF
TRBV4-1,15,TRBJ1-2,TRBD1,-,TGCGCCAGCAGCCAAGCGAGGGGACAGAACTATGGCTACACCTTC,CASSQARGQNYGYTF
TRBV19,14,TRBJ1-5,-,-,TGTGCCAGTAGTATTGCGGGGACGAATCAGCCCCAGCATTTT,CASSIAGTNQPQHF
TRBV10-2,18,TRBJ2-6,-,-,TGCGCCAGCAGTACCCCGACAGGCCCGCTCTCTGGGGCCAACGTCCTGACTTTC,CASSTPTGPLSGANVLTF
TRBV7-9,16,TRBJ1-1,-,-,TGTGCCAGCAGCTTGCTGGGAGCTGTTTTGAACACTGAAGCTTTCTTT,CASSLLGAVLNTEAFF
TRBV2,15,TRBJ2-1,TRBD1,-,TGTGCCAGCAGTGTAGTGGGACAGGGGGTAAATGAGCAGTTCTTC,CASSVVGQGVNEQFF
TRBV6-2/TRBV6-3,20,TRBJ2-1,TRBD2,-,TGTGCCAGCAGTTACTCGCCGGGACTAGCGGCTTCCCTCTCCTACAATGAGCAGTTCTTC,CASSYSPGLAASLSYNEQFF
TRBV9,18,TRBJ2-5,TRBD2,-,TGTGCCAGCAGCGTAGGTGCAAGCGGGAGGGCTGACCAAGAGACCCAGTACTTC,CASSVGASGRADQETQYF
TRBV28,14,TRBJ2-7,-,once,TGTGCCAGCATCCCTACCGGGGTGTACTACGAGCAGTACTTC,CASIPTGVYYEQYF
TRBV9,19,TRBJ2-2,-,-,TGTGCCAGCAGCCCGCTACCCTTTTTAGCAGGGTTGGACACCGGGGAGCTGTTTTTT,CASSPLPFLAGLDTGELFF
TRBV11-1,11,TRBJ1-1,-,-,TGTGCCAGCAGCTTTAGCACTGAAGCTTTCTTT,CASSFSTEAFF
TRBV2,10,TRBJ1-1,-,few,TGTGCCAGCGGAAGGGGTGAAGCTTTCTTT,CASGRGEAFF
TRBV3-1/TRBV3-2,14,TRBJ1-2,TRBD1,-,TGTGCCAGCAGCCCGGGACAGGGGGCTGGAGGCTACACCTTC,CASSPGQGAGGYTF
TRBV19,15,TRBJ1-5,TRBD1,few,TGTGCCAGTAGTATTCTGGGTCAGGGGGACCAGCCCCAGCATTTT,CASSILGQGDQPQHF
TRBV15,14,TRBJ1-5,-,-,TGTGCCACCAGCGACGGGGGAAGCAATCAGCCCCAGCATTTT,CATSDGGSNQPQHF
TRBV9,15,TRBJ1-1,TRBD1,-,TGTGCCAGCAGCTCCGGACAGGAGCTGAACACTGAAGCTTTCTTT,CASSSGQELNTEAFF
TRBV5-3,14,TRBJ2-3,TRBD2,-,TGTGCCAGAAGCGCCCTAGCGGTCACAGATACGCAGTATTTT,CARSALAVTDTQYF
TRBV19,14,TRBJ2-7,-,-,TGTGCCAGTAGTTTCCAGACAGTCTCCTACGAGCAGTACTTC,CASSFQTVSYEQYF
TRBV7-9,15,TRBJ2-1,TRBD1,-,TGTGCCAGCAGCTTAGCCCAGGGGGCCTACAATGAGCAGTTCTTC,CASSLAQGAYNEQFF
TRBV30,12,TRBJ1-4,-,-,TGTGCCTGGAGTACAAGTAATGAAAAACTGTTTTTT,CAWSTSNEKLFF
TRBV19,15,TRBJ1-1,-,-,TGTGCCAGTAGTATGTTCGTGGGGCGGAACACTGAAGCTTTCTTT,CASSMFVGRNTEAFF
TRBV9,14,TRBJ2-1,-,-,TGTGCCAGCAGCGAGCCAATTAAGGGGAATGAGCAGTTCTTC,CASSEPIKGNEQFF
TRBV27,18,TRBJ2-1,-,-,TGTGCCAGCAGTTTAATTTCCCCTCAGGGGCCCTCCTACAATGAGCAGTTCTTC,CASSLISPQGPSYNEQFF
TRBV27,13,TRBJ2-3,-,-,TGTGCCTCCCGGGAACTATTTTCAGATACGCAGTATTTT,CASRELFSDTQYF
TRBV10-2,15,TRBJ2-1,TRBD1,-,TGCGCCAGCAGTGGTAACCGGGACAGGTCGTCGGAGCAGTTCTTC,CASSGNRDRSSEQFF
TRBV29-1,12,TRBJ2-3,-,-,TGCAGCGTTGATCGGGACACAGATACGCAGTATTTT,CSVDRDTDTQYF
TRBV5-4,16,TRBJ2-5,TRBD2,-,TGTGCCAGCAGTCCCCTAGCGGGGGGGTACCAAGAGACCCAGTACTTC,CASSPLAGGYQETQYF
TRBV19,14,TRBJ1-1,-,-,TGTGCCAGTAGCCTCCGTCAGTCGAACACTGAAGCTTTCTTT,CASSLRQSNTEAFF
TRBV5-1,11,TRBJ2-1,-,-,TGCGCCAGCAGCTTCGGCAATGAGCAGTTCTTC,CASSFGNEQFF
TRBV10-3,18,TRBJ2-7,TRBD2,-,TGTGCCATCAGTGAGTCGACTATTAGCGGGAGTTTTTCCTACGAGCAGTACTTC,CAISESTISGSFSYEQYF
TRBV4-1,15,TRBJ1-4,-,-,TGCGCCAGCAGCGAGATCGGCGGAATTGAGGAAAAACTGTTTTTT,CASSEIGGIEEKLFF
TRBV6-5,14,TRBJ2-7,-,-,TGTGCCAGCAAACGGGCGCTAGCCTCCTACGAGCAGTACTTC,CASKRALASYEQYF
TRBV6-5,16,TRBJ2-1,TRBD2,-,TGTGCCAGCAGTTATTCAGGCGGGGGAACCTACAATGAGCAGTTCTTC,CASSYSGGGTYNEQFF
TRBV5-6,15,TRBJ2-7,-,-,TGTGCCAGCAGCTTGGCTGGGCAGGGGTCCCACGAGCAGTACTTC,CASSLAGQGSHEQYF
TRBV6-2/TRBV6-3,15,TRBJ1-1,TRBD1,-,TGTGCCAGCAGTTACCCCGTGGGACAGGGGATTGAAGCTTTCTTT,CASSYPVGQGIEAFF
TRBV12-3/TRBV12-4,13,TRBJ1-2,TRBD1,-,TGTGCCAGCAACAGGGGGCCGGACTATGGCTACACCTTC,CASNRGPDYGYTF
TRBV12-2,17,TRBJ2-1,-,-,TGTGCAAGTCGCTTAGCCCTGTGGGGCGGTGACTACAATGAGCAGTTCTTC,CASRLALWGGDYNEQFF
TRBV6-5,15,TRBJ2-2,TRBD1,once,TGTGCCAGCAGTCAGACAGGGGAACGGAGCGGGGAGCTGTTTTTT,CASSQTGERSGELFF
TRBV4-2,12,TRBJ2-7,-,medium-sized,TGTGCCAGCAGCCAAGATAGCTACGAGCAGTACTTC,CASSQDSYEQYF
TRBV6-2/TRBV6-3,15,TRBJ2-5,TRBD2,-,TGTGCCAGCAGCCCACTAGCGGGAGTGCGAGAGACCCAGTACTTC,CASSPLAGVRETQYF